The clone carrying this T cell receptor beta chain was found many times. For sorted libraries, the input was about a million CD4+ or CD8+ T cells. V lost 0 bases to trimming and J lost 2 bases, with 15 bases between them. CDR3 size: 17 residues. The germline V gene has CDR1 SGHRS and CDR2 YFSETQ. These data belong to a study of neurological immune-mediated disorders. TCRdb reprocessed the 5' RACE reads via MiXCR and lists one record per CDR3 protein. Here the sample spans some 15,000 distinct CDR3 sequences, roughly an eighth being singletons. The chain recombines TRBV5-1 with TRBJ1-5, with D possibly matching TRBD1 (5 bases). This receptor was taken from a female donor with HTLV-1-associated myelopathy (HAM/TSP). Sequencing was carried out using CD8+ T cells from blood. CDR3 region: CASSLEPGLIGNQPQHF. CDR3 in DNA: TGCGCCAGCAGCTTGGAACCGGGGCTTATCGGCAATCAGCCCCAGCATTTT.